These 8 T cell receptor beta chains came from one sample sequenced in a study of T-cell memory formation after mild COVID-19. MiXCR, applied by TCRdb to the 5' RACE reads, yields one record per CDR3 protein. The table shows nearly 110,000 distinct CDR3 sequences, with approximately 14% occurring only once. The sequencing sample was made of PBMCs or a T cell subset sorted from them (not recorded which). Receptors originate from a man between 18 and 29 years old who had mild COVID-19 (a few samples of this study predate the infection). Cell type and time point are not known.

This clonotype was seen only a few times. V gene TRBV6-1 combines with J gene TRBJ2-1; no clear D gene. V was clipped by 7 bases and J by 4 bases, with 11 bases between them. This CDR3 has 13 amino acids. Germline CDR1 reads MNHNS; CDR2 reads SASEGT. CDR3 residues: CASIGDKYNEQFF. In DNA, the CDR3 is TGTGCCAGCATAGGTGACAAATACAATGAGCAGTTCTTC.

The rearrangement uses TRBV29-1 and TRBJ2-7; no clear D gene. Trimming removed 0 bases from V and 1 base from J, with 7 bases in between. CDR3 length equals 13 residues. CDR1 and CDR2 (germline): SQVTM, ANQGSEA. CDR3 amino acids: CSVEDGRSYEQYF. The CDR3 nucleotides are TGCAGCGTTGAAGACGGCAGATCCTACGAGCAGTACTTC.

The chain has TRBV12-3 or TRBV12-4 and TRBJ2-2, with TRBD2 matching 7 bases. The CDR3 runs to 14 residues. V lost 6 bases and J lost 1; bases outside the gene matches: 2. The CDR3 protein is CASSGGGNTGELFF. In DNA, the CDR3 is TGTGCCAGCAGCGGCGGGGGGAACACCGGGGAGCTGTTTTTT.

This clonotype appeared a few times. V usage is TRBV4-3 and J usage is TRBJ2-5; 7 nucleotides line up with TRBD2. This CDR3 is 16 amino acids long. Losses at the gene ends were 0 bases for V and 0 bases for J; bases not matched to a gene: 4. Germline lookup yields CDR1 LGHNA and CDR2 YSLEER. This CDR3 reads CASSQDLADYQETQYF. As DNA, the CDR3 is TGCGCCAGCAGCCAAGATCTAGCGGATTACCAAGAGACCCAGTACTTC.

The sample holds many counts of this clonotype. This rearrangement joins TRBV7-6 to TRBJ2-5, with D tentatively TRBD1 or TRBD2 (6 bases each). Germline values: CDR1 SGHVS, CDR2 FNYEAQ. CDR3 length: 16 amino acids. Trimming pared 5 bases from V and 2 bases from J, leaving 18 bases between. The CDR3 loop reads CASSPPRGAEQETQYF. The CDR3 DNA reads TGTGCCAGCAGCCCGCCGAGGGGGGCGGAACAAGAGACCCAGTACTTC.

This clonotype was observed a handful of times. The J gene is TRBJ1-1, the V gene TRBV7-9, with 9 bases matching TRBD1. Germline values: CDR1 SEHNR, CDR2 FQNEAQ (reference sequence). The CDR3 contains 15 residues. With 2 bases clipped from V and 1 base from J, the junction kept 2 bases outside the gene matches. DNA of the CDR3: TGTGCCAGCAGCTTATTGGGACAGGGGAACACTGAAGCTTTCTTT. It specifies CASSLLGQGNTEAFF.

DNA for the CDR3: TGCGCCAGCAGGGCCGGGACTGCGAATGAAAAACTGTTTTTT. Translating gives CASRAGTANEKLFF. The chain combines TRBV5-1 with TRBJ1-4, with D possibly being TRBD1 (5 bases). V was pared by 5 bases and J by 5 bases, with 13 bases between. The CDR3 contains 14 residues. Germline V gene data show CDR1 as SGHRS and CDR2 as YFSETQ. Full variable domain (remainder filled in from reference TRBV5-1 and TRBJ1-4): KAGVTQTPRYLIKTRGQQVTLSCSPISGHRSVSWYQQTPGQGLQFLFEYFSETQRNKGNFPGRFSGRQFSNSRSEMNVSTLELGDSALYLCASRAGTANEKLFFGSGTQLSVL.

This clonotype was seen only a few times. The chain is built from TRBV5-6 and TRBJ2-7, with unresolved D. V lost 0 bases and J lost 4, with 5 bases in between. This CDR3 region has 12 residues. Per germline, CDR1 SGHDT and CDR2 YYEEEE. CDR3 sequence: CASSLDLYEQYF. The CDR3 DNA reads TGTGCCAGCAGCTTGGATCTGTACGAGCAGTACTTC.